This T cell receptor (beta chain) was profiled in a study of blood T cell repertoires in COVID-19. Trimming removed 2 bases at V and 2 bases at J, with 8 bases between. In germline, CDR1 is MNHEY, CDR2 SVGAGI. The CDR3 runs to 14 residues. The data were produced by immunoSEQ multiplex PCR, yet TCRdb's version contains in-frame clones alone and is incomplete. Of some 120,000 clones in the sample, about 80% are singletons; the top ten hold 3.5% to 4%. V and J are TRBV6-5 and TRBJ2-3, with a possible D match to TRBD2 (5 bases). The clonotype originates from a woman aged 45 to 65 with acute or convalescent COVID-19. The sequencing input was peripheral blood. The CDR3 DNA sequence: TGTGCCAGCAGTTACGTGCTAGCCACAGATACGCAGTATTTT. Translated, it gives CASSYVLATDTQYF.